Following are 2 T cell receptor beta chains from one sample sequenced in a study of T cells in Graves' hyperthyroidism and ophthalmopathy. TCR beta CDR3 sequences were amplified from RNA transcripts. HTBI primers drove first-round RT-PCR of the TCR CDR3. TCRdb called the multiplex PCR reads again in MiXCR, with one record for every CDR3 protein. In the table there are around 600,000 distinct CDR3 sequences, 14% of which are singletons. Sequencing input: blood. The source of these receptors is a young woman with Graves' ophthalmopathy.

This clonotype appeared many times. This chain links TRBV12-3 or TRBV12-4 with TRBJ2-7, with 9 bases aligning to TRBD2. This CDR3 is 15 amino acids long. V shed 1 base, J shed 3 bases, and the junction held 4 bases outside the gene matches. The CDR3 DNA sequence: TGTGCCAGCAGTTTAGGACTAGCGGTATTCTACGAGCAGTACTTC. This sequence encodes CASSLGLAVFYEQYF.

A remark on this clonotype: A much larger clonotype is one base distant, so this may be a read error. This chain connects TRBV5-8 to TRBJ1-1; D uncertain. There are 15 residues in the CDR3. The ends were cut back, 2 bases at V and 3 bases at J, with 14 bases in the middle. Germline-derived CDR1 and CDR2 are SGHTS and YDEGEE. In DNA form, the CDR3 reads TGTGCCAGCAGCTTAGCTTCGGAACTGTACACTGAAGCTTTCTTT. Translated, it gives CASSLASELYTEAFF.